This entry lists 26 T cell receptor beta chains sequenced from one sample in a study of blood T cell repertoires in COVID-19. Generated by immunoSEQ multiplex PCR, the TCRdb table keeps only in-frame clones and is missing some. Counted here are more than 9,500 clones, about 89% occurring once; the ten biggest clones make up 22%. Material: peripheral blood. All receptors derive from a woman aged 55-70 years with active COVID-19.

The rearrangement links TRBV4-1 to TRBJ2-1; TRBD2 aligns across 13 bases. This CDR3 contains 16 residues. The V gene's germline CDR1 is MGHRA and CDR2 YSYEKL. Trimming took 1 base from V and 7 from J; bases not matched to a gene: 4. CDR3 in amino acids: CASSQGLAGGRNEQFF. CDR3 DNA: TGCGCCAGCAGCCAAGGACTAGCGGGGGGTCGTAATGAGCAGTTCTTC.

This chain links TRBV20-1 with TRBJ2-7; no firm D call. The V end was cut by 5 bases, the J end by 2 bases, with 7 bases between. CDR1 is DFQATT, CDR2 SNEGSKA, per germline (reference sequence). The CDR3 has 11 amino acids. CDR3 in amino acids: CSAPLTYEQYF. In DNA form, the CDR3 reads TGCAGTGCTCCTTTAACCTACGAGCAGTACTTC.

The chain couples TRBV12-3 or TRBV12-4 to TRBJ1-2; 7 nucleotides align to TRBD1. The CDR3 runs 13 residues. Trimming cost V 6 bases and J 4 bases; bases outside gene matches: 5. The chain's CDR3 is CASSPGTVYGYTF. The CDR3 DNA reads TGTGCCAGCAGCCCCGGGACAGTCTATGGCTACACCTTC.

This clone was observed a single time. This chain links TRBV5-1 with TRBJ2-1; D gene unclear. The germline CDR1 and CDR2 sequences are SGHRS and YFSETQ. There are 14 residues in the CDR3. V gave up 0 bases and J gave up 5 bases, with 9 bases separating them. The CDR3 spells CASSLGQFDNEQFF. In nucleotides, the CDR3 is TGCGCCAGCAGCTTGGGCCAGTTTGACAATGAGCAGTTCTTC.

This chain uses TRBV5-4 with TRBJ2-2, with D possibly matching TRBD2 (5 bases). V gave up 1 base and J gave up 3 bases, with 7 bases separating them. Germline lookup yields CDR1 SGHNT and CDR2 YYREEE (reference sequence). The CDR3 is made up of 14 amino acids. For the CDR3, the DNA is TGTGCCAGCAGCTTGCCCGGGGACACCGGGGAGCTGTTTTTT. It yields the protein CASSLPGDTGELFF.

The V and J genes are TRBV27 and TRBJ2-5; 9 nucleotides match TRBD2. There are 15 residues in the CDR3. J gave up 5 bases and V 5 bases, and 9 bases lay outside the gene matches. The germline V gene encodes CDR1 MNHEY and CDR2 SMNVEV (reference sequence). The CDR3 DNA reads TGTGCCAGCAGTGACCTAGCGGGGACGGCGGAGACCCAGTACTTC. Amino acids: CASSDLAGTAETQYF.

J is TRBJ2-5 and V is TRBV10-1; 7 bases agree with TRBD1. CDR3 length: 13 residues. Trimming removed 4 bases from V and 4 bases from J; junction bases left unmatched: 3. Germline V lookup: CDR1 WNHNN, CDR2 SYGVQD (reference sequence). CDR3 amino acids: CASSAGQAETQYF. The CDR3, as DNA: TGCGCCAGCAGTGCCGGACAGGCAGAGACCCAGTACTTC.

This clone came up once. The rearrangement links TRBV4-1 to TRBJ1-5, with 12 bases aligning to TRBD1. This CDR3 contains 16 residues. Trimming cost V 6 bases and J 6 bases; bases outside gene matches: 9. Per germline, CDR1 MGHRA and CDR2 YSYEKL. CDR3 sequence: CASSPTPGQGAQPQHF. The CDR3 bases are TGCGCCAGCAGTCCTACCCCGGGACAGGGGGCTCAGCCCCAGCATTTT.

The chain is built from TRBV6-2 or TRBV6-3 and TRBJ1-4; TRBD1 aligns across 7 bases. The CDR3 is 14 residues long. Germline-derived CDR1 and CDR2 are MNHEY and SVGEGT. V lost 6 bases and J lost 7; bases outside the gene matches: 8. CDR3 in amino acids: CASSIQGIGEKLFF. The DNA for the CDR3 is TGTGCCAGCAGCATACAGGGGATCGGTGAAAAACTGTTTTTT.

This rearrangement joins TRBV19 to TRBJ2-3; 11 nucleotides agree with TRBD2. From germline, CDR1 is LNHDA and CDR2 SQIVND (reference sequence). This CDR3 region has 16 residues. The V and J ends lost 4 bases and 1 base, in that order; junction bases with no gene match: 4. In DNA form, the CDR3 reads TGTGCCAGTAGTAAAGGACTAGCGGGCCGCACAGATACGCAGTATTTT. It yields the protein CASSKGLAGRTDTQYF.

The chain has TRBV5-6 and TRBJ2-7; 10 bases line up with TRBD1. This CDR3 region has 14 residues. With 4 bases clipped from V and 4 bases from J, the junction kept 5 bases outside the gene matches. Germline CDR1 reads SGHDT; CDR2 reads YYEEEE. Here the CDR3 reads CASSGDRGWYEQYF. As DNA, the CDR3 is TGTGCCAGCAGCGGGGACAGGGGATGGTACGAGCAGTACTTC. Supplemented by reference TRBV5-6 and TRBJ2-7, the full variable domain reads DAGVTQSPTHLIKTRGQQVTLRCSPKSGHDTVSWYQQALGQGPQFIFQYYEEEERQRGNFPDRFSGHQFPNYSSELNVNALLLGDSALYLCASSGDRGWYEQYFGPGTRLTVT.

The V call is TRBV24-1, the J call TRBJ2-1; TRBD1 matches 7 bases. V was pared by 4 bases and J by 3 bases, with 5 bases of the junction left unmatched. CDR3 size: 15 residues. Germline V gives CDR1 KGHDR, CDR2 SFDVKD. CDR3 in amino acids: CATSERTGRYNEQFF. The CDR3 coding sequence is TGTGCCACCAGTGAGAGGACAGGACGCTACAATGAGCAGTTCTTC.

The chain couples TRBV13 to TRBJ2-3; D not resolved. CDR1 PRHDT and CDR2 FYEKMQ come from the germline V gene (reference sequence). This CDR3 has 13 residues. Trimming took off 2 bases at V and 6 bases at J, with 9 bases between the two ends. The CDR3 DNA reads TGTGCCAGCAGCTTAAATTTACGGGATACGCAGTATTTT. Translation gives CASSLNLRDTQYF. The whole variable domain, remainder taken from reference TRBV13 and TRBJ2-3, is AAGVIQSPRHLIKEKRETATLKCYPIPRHDTVYWYQQGPGQDPQFLISFYEKMQSDKGSIPDRFSAQQFSDYHSELNMSSLELGDSALYFCASSLNLRDTQYFGPGTRLTVL.

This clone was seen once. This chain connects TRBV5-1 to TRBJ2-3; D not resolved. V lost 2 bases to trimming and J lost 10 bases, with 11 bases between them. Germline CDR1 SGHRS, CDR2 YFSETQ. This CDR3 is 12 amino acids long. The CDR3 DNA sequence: TGCGCCAGCAGCTTAGAGGATCGGCCGCAGTATTTT. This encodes CASSLEDRPQYF.

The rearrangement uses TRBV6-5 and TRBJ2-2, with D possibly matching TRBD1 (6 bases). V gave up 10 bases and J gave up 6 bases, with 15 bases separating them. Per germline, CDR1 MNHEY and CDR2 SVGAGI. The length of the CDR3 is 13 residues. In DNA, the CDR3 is TGTGCCACCTTTCAAGGGGGAGCCGGGGAGCTGTTTTTT. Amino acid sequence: CATFQGGAGELFF.

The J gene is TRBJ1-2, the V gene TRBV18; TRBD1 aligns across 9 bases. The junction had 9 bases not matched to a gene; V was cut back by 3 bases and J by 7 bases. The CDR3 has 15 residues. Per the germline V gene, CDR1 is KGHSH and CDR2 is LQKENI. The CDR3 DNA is TGTGCCAGCTCACCGAGAGGACAGGGGTATTTTGGCTACACCTTC. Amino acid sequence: CASSPRGQGYFGYTF.

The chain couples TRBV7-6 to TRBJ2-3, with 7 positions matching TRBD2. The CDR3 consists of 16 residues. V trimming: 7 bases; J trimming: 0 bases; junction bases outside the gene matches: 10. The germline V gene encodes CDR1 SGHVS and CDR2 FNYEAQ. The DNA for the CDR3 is TGTGCCAGCACCCTCATGGGAGGGACTAGCACAGATACGCAGTATTTT. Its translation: CASTLMGGTSTDTQYF.

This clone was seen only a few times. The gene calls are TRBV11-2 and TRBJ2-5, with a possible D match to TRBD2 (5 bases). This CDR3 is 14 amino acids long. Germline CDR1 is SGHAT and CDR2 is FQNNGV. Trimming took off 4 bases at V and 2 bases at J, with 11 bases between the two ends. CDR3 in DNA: TGTGCCAGCAGCTGGCGGGTAAGACAAGAGACCCAGTACTTC. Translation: CASSWRVRQETQYF. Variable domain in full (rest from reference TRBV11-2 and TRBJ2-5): EAGVAQSPRYKIIEKRQSVAFWCNPISGHATLYWYQQILGQGPKLLIQFQNNGVVDDSQLPKDRFSAERLKGVDSTLKIQPAKLEDSAVYLCASSWRVRQETQYFGPGTRLLVL.

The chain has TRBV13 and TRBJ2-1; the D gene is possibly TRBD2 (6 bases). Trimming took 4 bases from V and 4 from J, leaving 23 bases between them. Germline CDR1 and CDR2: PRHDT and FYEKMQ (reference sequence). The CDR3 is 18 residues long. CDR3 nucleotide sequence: TGTGCCAGCAGCTCGCCCCTTTACGAGTTCGGGGGTTACAATGAGCAGTTCTTC. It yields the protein CASSSPLYEFGGYNEQFF.

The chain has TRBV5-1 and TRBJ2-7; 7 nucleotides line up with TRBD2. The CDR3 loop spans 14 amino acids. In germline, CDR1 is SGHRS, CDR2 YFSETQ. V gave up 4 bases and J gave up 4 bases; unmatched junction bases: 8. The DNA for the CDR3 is TGCGCCAGCAGCCCGAGCGGGACCATTTACGAGCAGTACTTC. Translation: CASSPSGTIYEQYF.

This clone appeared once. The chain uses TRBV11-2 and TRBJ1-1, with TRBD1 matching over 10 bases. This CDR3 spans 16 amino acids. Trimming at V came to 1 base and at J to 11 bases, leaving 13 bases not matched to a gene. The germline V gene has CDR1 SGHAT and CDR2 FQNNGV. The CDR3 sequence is CASSLVGGQDRGRAFF. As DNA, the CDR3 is TGTGCCAGCAGCTTAGTAGGAGGACAAGACAGGGGGCGCGCTTTCTTT.

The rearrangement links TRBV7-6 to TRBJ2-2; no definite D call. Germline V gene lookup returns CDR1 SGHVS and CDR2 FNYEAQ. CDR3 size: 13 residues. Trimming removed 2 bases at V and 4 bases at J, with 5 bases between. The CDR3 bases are TGTGCCAGCAGCTTACAGGCCACCGGGGAGCTGTTTTTT. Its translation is CASSLQATGELFF.

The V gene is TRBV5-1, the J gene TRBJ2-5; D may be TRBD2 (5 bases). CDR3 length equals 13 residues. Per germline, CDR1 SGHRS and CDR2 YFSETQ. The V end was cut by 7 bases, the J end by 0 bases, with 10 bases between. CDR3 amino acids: CASGSGDQETQYF. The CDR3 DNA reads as TGCGCCAGCGGGAGTGGGGACCAAGAGACCCAGTACTTC.

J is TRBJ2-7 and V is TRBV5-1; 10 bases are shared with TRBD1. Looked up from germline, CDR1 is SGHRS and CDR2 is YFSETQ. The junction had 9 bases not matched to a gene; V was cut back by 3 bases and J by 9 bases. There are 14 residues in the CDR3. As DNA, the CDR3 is TGCGCCAGCAGCTCCGGGACAGGGGCCCTCGTGCAGTACTTC. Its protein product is CASSSGTGALVQYF.

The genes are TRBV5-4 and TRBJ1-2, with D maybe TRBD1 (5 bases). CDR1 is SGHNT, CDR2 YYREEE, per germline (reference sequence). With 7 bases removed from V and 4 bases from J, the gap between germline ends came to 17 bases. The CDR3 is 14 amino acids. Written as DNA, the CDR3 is TGTGCCAGCGGCCTCGACAGCCTCCTCTATGGCTACACCTTC. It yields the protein CASGLDSLLYGYTF.

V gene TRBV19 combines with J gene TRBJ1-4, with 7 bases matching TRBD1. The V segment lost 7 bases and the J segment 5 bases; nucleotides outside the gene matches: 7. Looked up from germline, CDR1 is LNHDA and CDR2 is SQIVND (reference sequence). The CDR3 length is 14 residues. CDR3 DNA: TGTGCCAGTACCCTGACAGGGATAAATGAAAAACTGTTTTTT. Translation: CASTLTGINEKLFF.